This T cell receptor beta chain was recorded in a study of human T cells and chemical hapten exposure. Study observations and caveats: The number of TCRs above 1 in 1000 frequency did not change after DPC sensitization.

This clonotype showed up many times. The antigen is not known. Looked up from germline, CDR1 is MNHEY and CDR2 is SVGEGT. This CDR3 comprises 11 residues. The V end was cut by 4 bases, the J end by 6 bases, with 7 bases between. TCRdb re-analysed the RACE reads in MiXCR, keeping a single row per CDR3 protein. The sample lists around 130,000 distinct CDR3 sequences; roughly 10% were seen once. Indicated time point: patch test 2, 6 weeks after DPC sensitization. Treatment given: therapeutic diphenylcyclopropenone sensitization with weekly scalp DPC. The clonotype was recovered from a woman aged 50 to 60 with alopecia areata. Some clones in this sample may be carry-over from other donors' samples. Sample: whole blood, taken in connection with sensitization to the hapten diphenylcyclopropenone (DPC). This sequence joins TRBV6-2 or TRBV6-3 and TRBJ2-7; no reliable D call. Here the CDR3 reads CASSSEREQYF. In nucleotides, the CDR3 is TGTGCCAGCAGTTCCGAGCGCGAGCAGTACTTC.